The T cell receptor (beta chain) under discussion was sequenced for a study of blood T cell repertoires in COVID-19. Authors' analysis steps: Quantification of nucleated cells was approximated via reference gene primer amplification. This table comes from immunoSEQ multiplex PCR, and its TCRdb copy is limited to in-frame clones, with some not included. The V and J calls and the clone size are those of that table, but D and trimming were determined from the DNA. There are 75,000 to 100,000 clones in the sample; about 80% occur only once, and around a quarter lies in the top ten. The sample holds a few counts of this clone. V lost 4 bases to trimming and J lost 5 bases, with 18 bases between them. The length of the CDR3 is 16 residues. Germline V lookup: CDR1 LNHNV, CDR2 YYDKDF (reference sequence).

This TCR derives from a man aged 65 to 85 with acute or convalescent COVID-19. The sequencing input was peripheral blood. This chain joins TRBV15 and TRBJ1-5, with a weak D call TRBD1 (6 bases). The CDR3 here is CATSNPGRGGDQPQHF. The CDR3, as DNA: TGTGCCACCAGCAACCCGGGCAGGGGTGGGGATCAGCCCCAGCATTTT.